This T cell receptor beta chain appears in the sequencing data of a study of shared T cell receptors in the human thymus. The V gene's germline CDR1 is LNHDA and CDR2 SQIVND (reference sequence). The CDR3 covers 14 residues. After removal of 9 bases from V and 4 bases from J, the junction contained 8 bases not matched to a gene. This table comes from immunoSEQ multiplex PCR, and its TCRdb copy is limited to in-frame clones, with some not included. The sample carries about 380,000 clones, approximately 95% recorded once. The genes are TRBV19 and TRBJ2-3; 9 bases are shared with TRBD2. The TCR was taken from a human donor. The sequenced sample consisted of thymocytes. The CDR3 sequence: CARTGTSRADTQYF. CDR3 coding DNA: TGTGCCAGGACCGGGACTAGCCGGGCAGATACGCAGTATTTT.